This TCR beta chain was captured in a study of blood T cell repertoires in COVID-19 (dated by TCRdb to between 2020 and 2021). Regarding the complete study: Collaborator samples came from the United States, Italy and Spain and covered acute and convalescent phases of COVID-19. The prospective study material was composed of cDNA or gDNA derived from T cells, B-cell-depleted T cells, or PBMCs. The samples were drawn from two sources: the first 160 participants of the ongoing ImmuneRACE study, and 1,000 to 1,500 subjects contributed by 6 global collaborators. A de-identified subject ID, COVID-19 status, age in years and sex were almost always included in the sample metadata. The repertoires were made available in a free public database intended to serve as a resource for research on the immune response to SARS-CoV-2. Where HLA class I and class II types were available, the types were taken from metadata supplied by the sample provider, not from assay-based typing. Deeply sampled blood TCRbeta repertoires from subjects exposed to, actively infected with, or recovered from COVID-19 were included in the dataset. The paper as a whole reports these results and caveats: How much clinical and demographic metadata was included differed by source and by participant, and the metadata was provided uncurated.

Samples from volunteer blood donors who had recovered from COVID-19 were contributed by a second Seattle source. Whole blood was collected in K2EDTA tubes by collaborating institutions according to the institutions' own protocols. Collaborator samples were shipped for TCRbeta analysis as frozen whole blood, isolated PBMCs, or DNA extracted from either sample type. CDR1 and CDR2 are drawn from the germline V gene (reference sequence): LNHNV, YYDKDF. The CDR3 goes from the cysteine to the phenylalanine over 14 residues. The entry retains the CDR3 DNA only, 42 bases that are in frame from base 1. V lost 6 bases and J lost 0 bases; the stretch between them is 11 bases long. The immunoSEQ Assay, a bias-controlled multiplex PCR, was used to amplify TCRbeta CDR3 regions from genomic DNA. The paper's data handling went like this. The number of nucleated cells in each sample was estimated by amplification of reference gene primers within the assay. To quantify the absolute abundance of each unique TCRbeta CDR3 rearrangement, sequence reads were collapsed and filtered. For each sample, productive Simpson clonality was calculated as the square root of Simpson's diversity index over productive rearrangements. This is the immuneACCESS table as TCRdb keeps it, with only in-frame sequences that have V and J called. A part of the clones is gone; compared with another copy, unresolved V genes explain less than half, and the rest is unexplained. The V and J calls and clone size are taken from that table; D and trimming were inferred from the DNA. This sample is represented by about 170,000 clones; roughly 88% of them were singletons. Of the sample, roughly 1.2% falls within the top ten clones.

On this clone: Its antigen is still unknown. Base qualities are missing; no much larger clone stands one base away.

The TCR comes from a man in his 60s who had recovered from COVID-19. Recombination connected TRBV15 to TRBJ1-1, with the identity of the D gene unclear. Sequenced: peripheral blood. This receptor carries the CDR3 CATRLSSLNTEAFF. The DNA sequence is TGTGCCACCAGACTTTCAAGCCTGAACACTGAAGCTTTCTTT. Here the CDR3 is joined to the reference TRBV15 and TRBJ1-1 genes, and the full variable domain is: DAMVIQNPRYQVTQFGKPVTLSCSQTLNHNVMYWYQQKSSQAPKLLFHYYDKDFNNEADTPDNFQSRRPNTSFCFLDIRSPGLGDTAMYLCATRLSSLNTEAFFGQGTRLTVV.